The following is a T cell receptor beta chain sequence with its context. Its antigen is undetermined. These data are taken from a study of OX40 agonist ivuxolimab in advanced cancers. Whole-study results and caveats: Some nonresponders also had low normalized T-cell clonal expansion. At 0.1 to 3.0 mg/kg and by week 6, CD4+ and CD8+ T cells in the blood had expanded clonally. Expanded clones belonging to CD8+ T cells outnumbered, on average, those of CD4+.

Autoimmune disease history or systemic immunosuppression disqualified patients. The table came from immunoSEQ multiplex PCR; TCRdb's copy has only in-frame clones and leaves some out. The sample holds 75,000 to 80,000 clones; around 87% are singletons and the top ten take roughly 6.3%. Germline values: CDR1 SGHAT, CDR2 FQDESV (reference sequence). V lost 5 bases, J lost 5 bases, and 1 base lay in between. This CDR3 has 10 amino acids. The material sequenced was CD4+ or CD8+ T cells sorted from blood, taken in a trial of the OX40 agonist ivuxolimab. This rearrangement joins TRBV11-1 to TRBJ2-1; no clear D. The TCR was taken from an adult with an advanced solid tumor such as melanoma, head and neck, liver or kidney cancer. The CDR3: CASSHNEQFF. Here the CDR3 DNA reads TGTGCCAGCAGCCACAATGAGCAGTTCTTC.